This T cell receptor beta chain was observed in a study of T cells after posttransplantation cyclophosphamide. CDR1 is PRHDT, CDR2 FYEKMQ, per germline (reference sequence). The V gene end was trimmed by 0 bases and the J gene end by 5 bases; junction bases not matched to a gene: 7. The CDR3 has 16 amino acids. Sampled 1 year posttransplant, controls received myeloablative marrow transplants, methotrexate and a calcineurin inhibitor. The assay was immunoSEQ multiplex PCR, and TCRdb's table has in-frame clones only and misses some. Here the sample spans approximately 21,000 clones, just over 85% being singletons.

This sample comprised PBMCs, obtained 350 to 400 days after allogeneic stem cell transplant with calcineurin inhibitor and methotrexate. The chain carries TRBV13 and TRBJ2-5; TRBD1 matches at 9 bases. This sequence was found in a female patient between 30 and 39 years old who received an allogeneic stem cell transplant from an unrelated donor, was CMV-positive, and had acute and chronic GVHD. Some of the T cells may derive from the graft donor. The CDR3, as DNA: TGTGCCAGCAGCTTAGGACGGGACAGGGATTTCGAGACCCAGTACTTC. This translates into CASSLGRDRDFETQYF.